This entry lists 24 T cell receptor beta chains sequenced from one sample in a study of T cells in Graves' hyperthyroidism and ophthalmopathy. TCR beta CDR3 region amplification was performed from RNA transcripts. An initial round of RT-PCR targeting the TCR CDR3 relied on the HTBI primer set. Via MiXCR, TCRdb re-called the multiplex PCR reads, giving one row per CDR3 protein. This sample has more than 500,000 distinct CDR3 sequences, with roughly 14% found just once. The sample consisted of blood. The origin of the receptors is a woman between 40 and 55 years old with Graves' ophthalmopathy.

The rearrangement joins TRBV5-1 to TRBJ2-5, with D maybe TRBD2 (6 bases). Trimming took off 2 bases at V and 6 bases at J, with 11 bases between the two ends. This CDR3 has 13 amino acids. The V gene's germline CDR1 is SGHRS and CDR2 YFSETQ. CDR3 nucleotides: TGCGCCAGCAGCTTAACGGGGGAACAGACCCAGTACTTC. Translating gives CASSLTGEQTQYF.

The sample holds many counts of this clonotype. The chain combines TRBV7-3 with TRBJ2-5, with D perhaps TRBD1 or TRBD2 (5 bases each). CDR3 size: 14 residues. Germline-derived CDR1 and CDR2 are SGHTA and FQGTGA. The germline V and J ends were trimmed by 4 bases and 2 bases, with 11 bases remaining between them. CDR3 region: CASSSGPPQETQYF. The CDR3 DNA is TGTGCCAGCAGCTCGGGGCCCCCACAAGAGACCCAGTACTTC. The whole variable domain, filled in from reference TRBV7-3 and TRBJ2-5, reads GAGVSQTPSNKVTEKGKYVELRCDPISGHTALYWYRQSLGQGPEFLIYFQGTGAADDSGLPNDRFFAVRPEGSVSTLKIQRTERGDSAVYLCASSSGPPQETQYFGPGTRLLVL.

This clonotype was counted many times. The gene calls are TRBV12-3 or TRBV12-4 and TRBJ2-5; a possible D gene is TRBD2 (7 bases). Trimming removed 8 bases at V and 2 bases at J, with 15 bases between. CDR3 length equals 14 residues. CDR3 sequence: CASARAGQQETQYF. Here the CDR3 DNA reads TGTGCCAGCGCAAGAGCGGGACAACAAGAGACCCAGTACTTC.

This clonotype occurred many times. V gene TRBV5-8 combines with J gene TRBJ1-2, with 9 bases fitting TRBD1. Trimming took 4 bases from V and 3 from J; bases not matched to a gene: 7. Germline V gene lookup returns CDR1 SGHTS and CDR2 YDEGEE. This CDR3 region has 15 residues. Written as DNA, the CDR3 is TGTGCCAGCAGCCTAAGGACAGGGGCCTACTATGGCTACACCTTC. Its translation: CASSLRTGAYYGYTF.

Ten or more counts support this clonotype. CDR3 loop: CSARDSGRALTGELFF. The CDR3 region has the DNA TGCAGTGCTAGAGATAGCGGGAGGGCCCTAACCGGGGAGCTGTTTTTT. The V call is TRBV20-1, the J call TRBJ2-2; 11 positions match TRBD2. Germline V gives CDR1 DFQATT, CDR2 SNEGSKA (reference sequence). V lost 0 bases, J lost 5 bases, and 5 bases stayed unmatched. The CDR3 contains 16 residues.

This clonotype was seen at least ten times. The genes are TRBV6-5 and TRBJ1-5, with a tentative D call TRBD1 (6 bases). The CDR3 spans 15 residues. Germline V CDR1 and CDR2: MNHEY, SVGAGI. V lost 11 bases, J lost 5 bases, and 22 bases lay in between. In DNA, the CDR3 is TGTGCCTCCGGGGGCCAGGGATGGAGTTATCAGCCCCAGCATTTT. Residues: CASGGQGWSYQPQHF.

With regard to this clonotype: A much larger clone lies a single base off, so this may be a read error. The V call is TRBV12-5, the J call TRBJ2-7; 8 bases agree with TRBD1. V lost 1 base, J lost 4 bases, and 0 bases stayed unmatched. Germline CDR1 and CDR2: LGHNT and FRNRAP. The CDR3 totals 13 residues. CDR3 nucleotide sequence: TGTGCTAGTGGTTTGGACAGGGGGTACGAGCAGTACTTC. Translating it yields CASGLDRGYEQYF.

Ten or more counts support this clonotype. The chain joins TRBV28 to TRBJ2-7; 7 nucleotides align to TRBD1. The CDR3 has 19 amino acids. Trimming cost V 4 bases and J 2 bases; bases outside gene matches: 20. CDR1 is MDHEN and CDR2 is SYDVKM in the germline V gene. This chain's CDR3 is CASSSPPQKDRRYTYEQYF. CDR3 bases: TGTGCCAGCAGTTCCCCCCCCCAGAAGGACAGGCGGTATACCTACGAGCAGTACTTC.

This clonotype came up many times. V is TRBV12-5 and J is TRBJ1-1; D is unresolved. This CDR3 is built from 13 residues. Germline V gene lookup returns CDR1 LGHNT and CDR2 FRNRAP. The ends were cut back, 7 bases at V and 1 base at J, with 10 bases in the middle. The CDR3 DNA follows: TGTGCTAGTGCCAAAAGGGAGAACACTGAAGCTTTCTTT. This codes for CASAKRENTEAFF.

This clonotype was recorded many times. The chain employs TRBV6-2 or TRBV6-3 and TRBJ2-7, with a possible D match to TRBD1 (6 bases). CDR1 is MNHEY and CDR2 is SVGEGT in the germline V gene. V dropped 9 bases and J dropped 1 base, with 13 bases sitting between them. This CDR3 comprises 13 residues. As DNA, the CDR3 is TGTGCCAGTCGGGACATCGGGTCCTACGAGCAGTACTTC. This codes for CASRDIGSYEQYF.

This clonotype was seen only a few times. A read error may be the cause here, since a much bigger clone is one base away. This rearrangement joins TRBV27 to TRBJ2-3; a weak D match, TRBD2 (6 bases). The CDR3 has 14 residues. CDR1 is MNHEY and CDR2 is SMNVEV in the germline V gene (reference sequence). Trimming removed 3 bases from V and 1 base from J, with 8 bases in between. The CDR3 spells CASSFWGGTDTQYF. CDR3 bases: TGTGCCAGCAGTTTTTGGGGGGGCACAGATACGCAGTATTTT.

This clonotype was picked up many times. The chain employs TRBV28 and TRBJ1-1, with 7 bases lining up with TRBD1. Germline loops: CDR1 MDHEN, CDR2 SYDVKM. V dropped 5 bases and J dropped 6; count of bases not matched to a gene: 15. The CDR3 has 16 residues. The CDR3 sequence is CASSPGQWGFGPEAFF. CDR3 sequence (DNA): TGTGCCAGCAGTCCGGGACAGTGGGGATTTGGTCCTGAAGCTTTCTTT.

This clonotype was counted at least ten times. The V call is TRBV6-5, the J call TRBJ1-5; D gene ambiguous. Germline V lookup: CDR1 MNHEY, CDR2 SVGAGI. V was clipped by 1 base and J by 2 bases, with 12 bases between them. The CDR3 loop spans 16 amino acids. CDR3 loop: CASSYFRGKGNQPQHF. CDR3 DNA sequence: TGTGCCAGCAGTTACTTTCGAGGGAAGGGCAATCAGCCCCAGCATTTT.

This clonotype has just a few counts. The chain carries TRBV6-2 or TRBV6-3 and TRBJ2-2, with 7 bases aligning to TRBD2. Looked up from germline, CDR1 is MNHEY and CDR2 is SVGEGT. The CDR3 runs 15 residues. The junction had 4 bases not matched to a gene; V was cut back by 5 bases and J by 1 base. CDR3 protein: CASSPGLKNTGELFF. CDR3 nucleotide sequence: TGTGCCAGCAGTCCGGGACTAAAGAACACCGGGGAGCTGTTTTTT.

This clonotype was seen ten or more times. This chain uses TRBV9 with TRBJ1-3; TRBD1 aligns across 8 bases. Germline CDR1 and CDR2: SGDLS and YYNGEE. V was pared by 5 bases and J by 3 bases, with 4 bases of the junction left unmatched. This CDR3 is built from 14 residues. The CDR3 nucleotides are TGTGCCAGCAGATCGGACAGGGATGGAAACACCATATATTTT. It is translated as CASRSDRDGNTIYF.

This clonotype was recorded many times. This chain connects TRBV15 to TRBJ1-5, with D possibly being TRBD1 (6 bases). The CDR3 contains 15 residues. CDR1 LNHNV and CDR2 YYDKDF come from the germline V gene (reference sequence). V was clipped by 0 bases and J by 6 bases, with 12 bases between them. CDR3 in amino acids: CATSREPGAGQPQHF. CDR3 nucleotide sequence: TGTGCCACCAGCAGAGAACCAGGGGCAGGTCAGCCCCAGCATTTT.

In this sample, this clonotype turned up many times. The gene calls are TRBV6-1 and TRBJ2-2, with D unclear. The CDR3 contains 18 residues. Trimming took 7 bases from V and 0 from J, leaving 21 bases between them. The germline CDR1 and CDR2 sequences are MNHNS and SASEGT. The CDR3 spells CASIEFGYRVANTGELFF. In DNA form, the CDR3 reads TGTGCCAGCATTGAGTTCGGTTACAGAGTCGCGAACACCGGGGAGCTGTTTTTT.

This clonotype was observed at least ten times. For the CDR3, the DNA is TGTGCCAGCTCACGGGGGGGGCAGGATCAGCCCCAGCATTTT. This sequence encodes CASSRGGQDQPQHF. The chain combines TRBV18 with TRBJ1-5, with D possibly being TRBD1 (6 bases). V was shortened by 4 bases and J by 5 bases, with 12 bases between the two germline ends. Germline V gene sequence: CDR1 KGHSH, CDR2 LQKENI. The CDR3 runs 14 residues.

This clonotype came up many times. J is TRBJ2-7 and V is TRBV11-2; 8 bases match TRBD2. The V segment lost 5 bases and the J segment 0 bases; nucleotides outside the gene matches: 9. The CDR3 is 16 amino acids. Looked up from germline, CDR1 is SGHAT and CDR2 is FQNNGV. The CDR3 DNA reads as TGTGCCAGCAGCCCCCTAGGTAGCGGGGTCTCCTACGAGCAGTACTTC. Its protein product is CASSPLGSGVSYEQYF.

This sequence joins TRBV6-5 and TRBJ2-5; 7 bases agree with TRBD1. Germline V gives CDR1 MNHEY, CDR2 SVGAGI. The CDR3 has 14 amino acids. V was clipped by 6 bases and J by 5 bases; unmatched bases: 9. CDR3 amino acids: CASSLPQTGETQYF. The CDR3 region has the DNA TGTGCCAGCAGCTTACCCCAGACAGGGGAGACCCAGTACTTC.

This clonotype appeared many times. This chain uses TRBV28 with TRBJ1-5; the D gene is possibly TRBD1 (5 bases). CDR1 MDHEN and CDR2 SYDVKM come from the germline V gene. The V gene lost 8 bases and the J gene lost 4 bases, with 12 bases spanning the gap. This CDR3 is 13 amino acids long. The CDR3 coding sequence is TGTGCCAGCTTAGTGGACACGAATCAGCCCCAGCATTTT. Its translation is CASLVDTNQPQHF.

This clonotype was counted many times. The chain joins TRBV6-4 to TRBJ2-6, with TRBD1 matching 10 bases. Per germline, CDR1 MRHNA and CDR2 SNTAGT. The CDR3 runs to 17 residues. V lost 6 bases to trimming and J lost 0 bases; unmatched junction nucleotides: 5. CDR3 nucleotides: TGTGCCAGCAGAGACAGGGGGCTAAGCTCTGGGGCCAACGTCCTGACTTTC. Translating gives CASRDRGLSSGANVLTF.

V and J are TRBV28 and TRBJ2-5, with 10 bases fitting TRBD1. Germline V gene sequence: CDR1 MDHEN, CDR2 SYDVKM. The V gene end was trimmed by 3 bases and the J gene end by 5 bases; junction bases not matched to a gene: 6. CDR3 size: 15 residues. CDR3 residues: CASSFLGQGRETQYF. The CDR3 nucleotides read TGTGCCAGCAGTTTCTTGGGACAGGGGCGCGAGACCCAGTACTTC.

The V call is TRBV27, the J call TRBJ2-7; TRBD2 matches at 7 bases. The CDR3 has 15 amino acids. Germline trimming cut 1 base from V and 3 bases from J; bases unmatched to any gene: 6. Germline-derived CDR1 and CDR2 are MNHEY and SMNVEV (reference sequence). CDR3 loop: CASSLYAGEGYEQYF. CDR3 nucleotides: TGTGCCAGCAGTTTATACGCGGGAGAGGGCTACGAGCAGTACTTC.